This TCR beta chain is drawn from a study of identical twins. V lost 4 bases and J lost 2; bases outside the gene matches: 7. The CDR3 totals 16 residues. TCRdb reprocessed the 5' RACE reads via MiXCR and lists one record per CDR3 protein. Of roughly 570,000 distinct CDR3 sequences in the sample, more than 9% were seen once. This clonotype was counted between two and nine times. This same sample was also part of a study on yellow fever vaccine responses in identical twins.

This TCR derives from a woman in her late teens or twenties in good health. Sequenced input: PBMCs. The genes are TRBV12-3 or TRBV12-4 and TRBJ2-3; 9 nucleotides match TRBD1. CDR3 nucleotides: TGTGCCAGCAGTTCCCTCGGGACAGGGTTCACAGATACGCAGTATTTT. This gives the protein CASSSLGTGFTDTQYF.